The clone carrying this T cell receptor (beta chain) showed up just a few times. What it recognizes is unknown. TCRdb redid the calling of the 5' RACE reads with MiXCR, one entry per CDR3 protein. The sample carries around 230,000 distinct CDR3 sequences, over 8% recorded once. These data come from a study of identical twins. Overall study results and limits: Invariant cells of the MAIT and iNKT types might have partly distorted the zero-insertion analyses. Insertion counts were lower in abundant cord blood beta clonotypes, a trend that memory repertoires did not show. Excess sharing between twins was weaker in beta out-of-frame sequences. Sequences that were out-of-frame, alpha and twin-shared displayed an excess of low generation probability.

The CDR3 is made up of 15 amino acids. CDR1 SGHTA and CDR2 FQGNSA come from the germline V gene. With 1 base removed from V and 3 bases from J, the gap between germline ends came to 13 bases. The chain is built from TRBV7-2 and TRBJ2-7; the D call may be TRBD1 or TRBD2 (5 bases each). Sequencing was performed on memory (CD45RO+) T cells sorted from blood. The sequence was collected from a woman between 18 and 30 years old in good health. CDR3 DNA: TGTGCCAGCAGCTTAGTATGGGACGCCAACTACGAGCAGTACTTC. It yields the protein CASSLVWDANYEQYF.